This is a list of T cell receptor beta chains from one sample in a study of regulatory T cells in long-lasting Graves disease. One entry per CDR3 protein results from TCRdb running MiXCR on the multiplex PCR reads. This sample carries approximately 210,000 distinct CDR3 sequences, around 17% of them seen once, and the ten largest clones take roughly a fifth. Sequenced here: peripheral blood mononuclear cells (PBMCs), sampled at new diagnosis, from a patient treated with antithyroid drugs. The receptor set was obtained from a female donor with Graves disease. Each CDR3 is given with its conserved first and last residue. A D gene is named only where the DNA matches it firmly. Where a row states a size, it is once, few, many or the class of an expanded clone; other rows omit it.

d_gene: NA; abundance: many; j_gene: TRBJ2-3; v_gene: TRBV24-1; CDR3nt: TGTGCCACCAGTGCCAGCGGCCCCGATACGCAGTATTTT; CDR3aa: CATSASGPDTQYF
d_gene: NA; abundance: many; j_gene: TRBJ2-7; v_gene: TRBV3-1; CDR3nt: TGTGCCAGCAGCCCATCGCAGTTTAGCTACGAGCAGTACTTC; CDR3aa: CASSPSQFSYEQYF
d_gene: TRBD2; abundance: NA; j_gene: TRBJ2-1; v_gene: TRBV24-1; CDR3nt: TGTGCCACCAGTGATTTAAGGACCGGGACTAGCGGAGACAATGAGCAGTTCTTC; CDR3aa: CATSDLRTGTSGDNEQFF
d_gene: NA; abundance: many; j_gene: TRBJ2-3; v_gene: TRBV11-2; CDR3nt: TGTGCCAGCAGCTTAGTCGGTTCTCGCACAGATACGCAGTATTTT; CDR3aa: CASSLVGSRTDTQYF
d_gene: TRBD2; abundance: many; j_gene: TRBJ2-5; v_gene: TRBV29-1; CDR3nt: TGCAGCGTTGAACACGGGAGCGGGGGAGAGACCCAGTACTTC; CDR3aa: CSVEHGSGGETQYF
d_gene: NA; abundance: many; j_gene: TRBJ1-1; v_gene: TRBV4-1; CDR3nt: TGCGCCAGCAGCCAGCCCAGGGCCCTCACTGAAGCTTTCTTT; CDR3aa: CASSQPRALTEAFF
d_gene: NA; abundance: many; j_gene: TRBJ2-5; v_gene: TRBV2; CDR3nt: TGTGCCAGCAGTGATTTGACCCGGGCCGTCCAAGAGACCCAGTACTTC; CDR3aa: CASSDLTRAVQETQYF
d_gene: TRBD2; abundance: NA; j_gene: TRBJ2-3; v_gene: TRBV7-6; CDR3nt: TGTGCCAGCAGCCCCAGCGGGAGTACGCAGTATTTT; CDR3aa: CASSPSGSTQYF
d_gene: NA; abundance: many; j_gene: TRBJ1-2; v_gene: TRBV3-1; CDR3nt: TGTGCCAGCAGCCAAGAAGCAGGGCCGCTTGTTGGCTACACCTTC; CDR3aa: CASSQEAGPLVGYTF
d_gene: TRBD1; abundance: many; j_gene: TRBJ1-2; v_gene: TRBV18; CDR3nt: TGTGCCAGCTCATCGTCCGGGACAGGGCAAGGCGGCTACACCTTC; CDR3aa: CASSSSGTGQGGYTF
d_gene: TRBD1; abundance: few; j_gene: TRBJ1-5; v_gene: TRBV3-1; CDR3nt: TGTGCCAGCAGCCACGGACAGGGAGCTCAGCCCCAGCATTTT; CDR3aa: CASSHGQGAQPQHF
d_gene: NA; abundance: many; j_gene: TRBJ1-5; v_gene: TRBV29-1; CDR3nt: TGCAGCGTTGTTTTGGGTTCCAATCAGCCCCAGCATTTT; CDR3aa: CSVVLGSNQPQHF
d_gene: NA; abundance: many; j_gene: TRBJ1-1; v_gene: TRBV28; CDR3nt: TGTGCCAGCAGTTCCTACGTCCCGAACACTGAAGCTTTCTTT; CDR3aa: CASSSYVPNTEAFF
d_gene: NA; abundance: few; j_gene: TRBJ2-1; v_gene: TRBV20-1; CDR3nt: TGCAGTGCTAGAGGGTTGACCTTCGGGGACTATGAGCAGTTCTTC; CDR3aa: CSARGLTFGDYEQFF
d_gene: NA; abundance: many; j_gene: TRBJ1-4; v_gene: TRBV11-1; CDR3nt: TGTGCCAGCAGCTTAGAATGGACCGGTGAAAAACTGTTTTTT; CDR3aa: CASSLEWTGEKLFF
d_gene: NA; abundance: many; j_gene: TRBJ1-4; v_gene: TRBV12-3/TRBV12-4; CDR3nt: TGTGCCAGCAGACCCACGGGGATTGAAAAACTGTTTTTT; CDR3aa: CASRPTGIEKLFF
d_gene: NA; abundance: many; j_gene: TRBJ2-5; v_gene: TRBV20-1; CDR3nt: TGCAGTGCTAGACCCATCGGGGGGCGCAGAGAGACCCAGTACTTC; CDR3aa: CSARPIGGRRETQYF
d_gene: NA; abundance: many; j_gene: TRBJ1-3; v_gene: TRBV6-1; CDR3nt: TGTGCCAGCGGGCAGGGGATGATGAACACCATATATTTT; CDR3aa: CASGQGMMNTIYF
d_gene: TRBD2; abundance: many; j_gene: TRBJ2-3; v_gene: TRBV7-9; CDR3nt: TGTGCCAGCAGCACCCAACTAGCGGATACGCAGTATTTT; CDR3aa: CASSTQLADTQYF
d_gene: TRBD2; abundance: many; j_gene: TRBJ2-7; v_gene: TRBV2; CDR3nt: TGTGCCAGCACCGGGACTAGCGGGAGCGAGCAGTACTTC; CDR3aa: CASTGTSGSEQYF
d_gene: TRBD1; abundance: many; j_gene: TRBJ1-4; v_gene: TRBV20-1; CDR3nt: TGCAGTGCGCCCGGGACAGGGAAGGAGGCAACTAATGAAAAACTGTTTTTT; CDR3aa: CSAPGTGKEATNEKLFF
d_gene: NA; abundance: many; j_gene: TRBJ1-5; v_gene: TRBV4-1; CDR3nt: TGCGCCAGCAGCCAAGATCGCCGTCAGCCCCAGCATTTT; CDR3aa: CASSQDRRQPQHF
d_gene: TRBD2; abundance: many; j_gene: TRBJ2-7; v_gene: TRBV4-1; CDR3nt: TGCGCCAGCAGCCAAGACGCTAGCGGGAGGGGCGAGCAGTACTTC; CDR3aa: CASSQDASGRGEQYF
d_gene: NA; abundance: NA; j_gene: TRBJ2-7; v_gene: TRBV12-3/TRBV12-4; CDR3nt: TGTGCCAGCAATTTAGGCGGGACTCGAACCTACGAGCAGTACTTC; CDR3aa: CASNLGGTRTYEQYF
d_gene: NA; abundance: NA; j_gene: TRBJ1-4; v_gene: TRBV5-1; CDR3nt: TGCGCCAGCAGCGGGCGGGGTAATGAAAAACTGTTTTTT; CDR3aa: CASSGRGNEKLFF
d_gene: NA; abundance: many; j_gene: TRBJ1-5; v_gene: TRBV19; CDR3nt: TGTGCCAGTAGTATCCGCCAAGATAGCAATCAGCCCCAGCATTTT; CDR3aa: CASSIRQDSNQPQHF
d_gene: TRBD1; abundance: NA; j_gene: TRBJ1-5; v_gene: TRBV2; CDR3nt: TGTGCCAGCAGCGGGACAGGGTCGAAACAGCCCCAGCATTTT; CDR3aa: CASSGTGSKQPQHF
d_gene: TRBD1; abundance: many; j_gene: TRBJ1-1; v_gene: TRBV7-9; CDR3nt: TGTGCCAGCAGCTTACCCCGGGACAGGGATTCCCGTTTTGACTTTCGAACACTCATCGAAGCTTTCTTT; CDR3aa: CASSLPRDRDSRFDFRTLIEAFF
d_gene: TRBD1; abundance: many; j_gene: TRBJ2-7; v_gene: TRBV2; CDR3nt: TGTGCCAGCAGTGAAAAGACAGGGGGTTACCACGAGCAGTACTTC; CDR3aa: CASSEKTGGYHEQYF
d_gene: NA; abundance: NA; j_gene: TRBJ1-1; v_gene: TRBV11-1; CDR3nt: TGTGCCAGCAAGCAGGGATTAGTCACTGAAGCTTTCTTT; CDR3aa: CASKQGLVTEAFF
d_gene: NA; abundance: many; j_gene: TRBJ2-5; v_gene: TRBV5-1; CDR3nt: TGCGCCAGCAGCTTGGATTGGGAGACCCAGTACTTC; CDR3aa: CASSLDWETQYF
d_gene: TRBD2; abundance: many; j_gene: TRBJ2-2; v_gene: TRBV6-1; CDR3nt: TGTGCCAGCACCAAAGGAGCGGGAGGCCGCCAGAGCACCGGGGAGCTGTTTTTT; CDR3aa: CASTKGAGGRQSTGELFF
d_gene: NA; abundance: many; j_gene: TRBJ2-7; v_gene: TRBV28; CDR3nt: TGTGCCAGCAGTTCTAACGGATACGAGCAGTACTTC; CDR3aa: CASSSNGYEQYF
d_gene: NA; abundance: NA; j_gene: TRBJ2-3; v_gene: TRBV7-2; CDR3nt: TGTGCCAGCAGAAGGCAGAGCACAGATACGCAGTATTTT; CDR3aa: CASRRQSTDTQYF
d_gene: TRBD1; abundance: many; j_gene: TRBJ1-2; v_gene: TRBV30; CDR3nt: TGTGCCTGGAGGGTACAGGGGGCGCGAGGCTACACCTTC; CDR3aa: CAWRVQGARGYTF
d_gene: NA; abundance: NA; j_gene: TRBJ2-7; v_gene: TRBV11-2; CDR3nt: TGTGCCAGCAGCCCCCTGGGGTACCGACAGACTAGGGTCGCCTACGAGCAGTACTTC; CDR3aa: CASSPLGYRQTRVAYEQYF
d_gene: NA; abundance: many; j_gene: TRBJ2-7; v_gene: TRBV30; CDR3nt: TGTGCCTGGAGTCCACAGCCCCCCTACGAGCAGTACTTC; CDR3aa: CAWSPQPPYEQYF
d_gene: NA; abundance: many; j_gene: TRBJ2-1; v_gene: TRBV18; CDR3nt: TGTGCCAGCTCACCAATGGGCAGGGGTGGCTACAATGAGCAGTTCTTC; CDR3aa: CASSPMGRGGYNEQFF
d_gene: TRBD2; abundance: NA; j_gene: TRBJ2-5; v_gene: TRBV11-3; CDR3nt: TGTGCCAGCAGCTTAGGGCGCGGGACGGGAGGGGACGTACAAGAGACCCAGTACTTC; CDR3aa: CASSLGRGTGGDVQETQYF
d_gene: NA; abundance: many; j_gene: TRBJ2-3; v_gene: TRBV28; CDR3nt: TGTGCCGTTGCGGGCCGCCAAGATACGCAGTATTTT; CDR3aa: CAVAGRQDTQYF
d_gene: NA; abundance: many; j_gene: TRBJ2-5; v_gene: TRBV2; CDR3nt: TGTGCCAGCAGTGAAGCGCTTCAGAGCGCTTCGTGGTTGGAGACCCAGTACTTC; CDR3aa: CASSEALQSASWLETQYF
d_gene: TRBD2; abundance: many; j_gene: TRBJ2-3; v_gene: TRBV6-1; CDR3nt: TGTGCCAGCAGCGTCCAAGCGGGAGGGATCACAGATACGCAGTATTTT; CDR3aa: CASSVQAGGITDTQYF
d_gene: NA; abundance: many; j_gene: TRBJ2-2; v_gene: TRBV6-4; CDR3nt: TGTGCCAGCAGTGACACCTCCAAGACCGGGGAGCTGTTTTTT; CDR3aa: CASSDTSKTGELFF
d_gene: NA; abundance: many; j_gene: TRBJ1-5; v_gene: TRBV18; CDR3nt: TGTGCCAGCTCACCATTCCCCGGAAGGGATAGCAATCAGCCCCAGCATTTT; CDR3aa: CASSPFPGRDSNQPQHF
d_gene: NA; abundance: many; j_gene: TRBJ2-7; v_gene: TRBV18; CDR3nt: TGTGCCAGCTCACCCTCAGGCTCCTACGAGCAGTACTTC; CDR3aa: CASSPSGSYEQYF
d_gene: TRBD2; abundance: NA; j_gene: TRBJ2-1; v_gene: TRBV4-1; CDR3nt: TGCGCCAGCAGCCAAGGGACTAGCGGGAGGAGGAATGAGCAGTTCTTC; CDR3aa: CASSQGTSGRRNEQFF